This TCR beta chain was sequenced in a study of T cells in Graves' hyperthyroidism and ophthalmopathy. On the basis of clinical symptoms, serum thyroxine and TRAb, thyroid ultrasound and orbital computed tomography, diagnoses were made. This clonotype was found once. Researchers amplified the TCR beta CDR3 regions from RNA transcripts. HTBI primers were the set used in a first-round RT-PCR of the TCR CDR3. From the multiplex PCR reads, TCRdb called clonotypes with MiXCR, one entry per CDR3 protein. The data hold about 350,000 distinct CDR3 sequences, with around 14% observed a single time. The sample was blood. The clonotype was recovered from a woman aged 25 to 39 with Graves' hyperthyroidism.

DNA of the CDR3: TGTGCCAGCAGCACCTGGACGGCAGGCACTGAAGCTTTCTTT. Translation: CASSTWTAGTEAFF. V is TRBV11-2 and J is TRBJ1-1; no definite D call. This CDR3 has 14 residues. CDR1 is SGHAT, CDR2 FQNNGV, per germline. V was shortened by 5 bases and J by 4 bases, with 14 bases between the two germline ends.